What follows is one T cell receptor beta chain and its context. Its matching antigen is unknown. Germline lookup yields CDR1 MNHNS and CDR2 SASEGT. The CDR3 has 14 residues. The V end was cut by 8 bases, the J end by 4 bases, with 17 bases between. The sample originates from a study of CD8+CD57+ T cells in acquired aplastic anemia. Study details: Isolated CD4+ and CD8+ cells, once sorted, yielded DNA averaging about 3.4 ug. Among healthy donors, CD4+ cells averaged roughly 11 million reads. Study findings and constraints: Patients and controls were not found to differ significantly in CD8+ Simpson's diversity. Both patients and controls carried the same twenty-nine CD8+ CDR3 sequences.

According to the study, genomic DNA was the template for TCR beta VDJ and CDR3 profiling. TCRdb recomputed calls from the reads with MiXCR, one row per CDR3 protein. The sample lists about 400,000 distinct CDR3 sequences; 65% to 75% were seen once. This receptor was obtained from a human donor in good health, serving as a control. The gene calls are TRBV6-1 and TRBJ1-2; perhaps TRBD1 as D (6 bases). The material sequenced was sorted CD4+, CD8+, or CD8+CD57+ T cells (not recorded which) from PBMCs. The CDR3 DNA is TGTGCCAGCGCCGAGGGGGGGAGGGGCTATGGCTACACCTTC. It specifies CASAEGGRGYGYTF.